The rows below give T cell receptor beta chains drawn from one sample of a study of blood T cell repertoires in COVID-19. Assay used: immunoSEQ multiplex PCR; TCRdb lists only in-frame clones, some missing. This sample yields more than 50,000 clones, of which around nine tenths are seen a single time; roughly 14% belongs to the top ten. Sequenced input: peripheral blood. Source of these receptors: a human donor with active COVID-19. The donor label of this sample is uncertain. Each CDR3 is given with its conserved first and last residue. For some rows the clone size is stated as once, few or many, or as a class when expanded; others skip it.

CASSDEGDRVTDTQYF,TRBJ2-3,TRBV19,NA
CASCDRESYYGYTF,TRBJ1-2,TRBV28,NA
CASSAGGTGILEKLFF,TRBJ1-4,TRBV7-9,NA
CASSFGQGGEQYF,TRBJ2-7,TRBV27,once
CASSMIGAGPYEQFF,TRBJ2-1,TRBV5-1,NA
CASSYSRGGLRTEAFF,TRBJ1-1,TRBV6-2/TRBV6-3,NA
CASSPTGGLNSPLHF,TRBJ1-6,TRBV7-9,NA
CASSLYSGSYEQYF,TRBJ2-7,TRBV7-2,NA
CASSAGTGASPLHF,TRBJ1-6,TRBV27,NA
CASSEIFEAREQYF,TRBJ2-7,TRBV2,NA
CATSLPGRGINEQFF,TRBJ2-1,TRBV15,NA
CASSQERQGKYNEQFF,TRBJ2-1,TRBV4-3,NA
CASSQTSLTRDTEAFF,TRBJ1-1,TRBV4-1,NA
CASSISQFNEQFF,TRBJ2-1,TRBV19,NA
CASSSGHEQFF,TRBJ2-1,TRBV6-5,once
CASSGTGDGADTQYF,TRBJ2-3,TRBV25-1,NA
CASGFRTGSAGANVLTF,TRBJ2-6,TRBV12-5,NA
CASSYPGYGKLFF,TRBJ1-4,TRBV7-2,NA
CASSGTGTGFVGDGYTF,TRBJ1-2,TRBV27,few
CSVEERTAAYNEQFF,TRBJ2-1,TRBV29-1,NA
CATSAGAPDNEQFF,TRBJ2-1,TRBV24-1,NA
CASSLGGSSGNTIYF,TRBJ1-3,TRBV27,NA
CASSLLTGDQQYF,TRBJ2-7,TRBV11-3,NA
CASSPDSGPASYEQYF,TRBJ2-7,TRBV7-9,NA
CASSSIAGAETQYF,TRBJ2-5,TRBV27,NA
CASSSGQLNTGELFF,TRBJ2-2,TRBV7-9,once
CASSLSGSGYTF,TRBJ1-2,TRBV28,NA
CASSLGREETQYF,TRBJ2-5,TRBV18,NA
CAISPGQDTDTQYF,TRBJ2-3,TRBV10-3,NA
CASKVEGNQPQHF,TRBJ1-5,TRBV10-1,few
CASSSVQGYNEQFF,TRBJ2-1,TRBV19,NA
CASSLKPLGSGDYEQYF,TRBJ2-7,TRBV27,NA
CASSGDRGFGSGANVLTF,TRBJ2-6,TRBV5-1,NA
CASRSGLAGVDTQYF,TRBJ2-3,TRBV27,NA
CASSLGWGRETQYF,TRBJ2-5,TRBV7-9,NA
CASSLGSKRNTIYF,TRBJ1-3,TRBV7-9,NA
CASSPRVQAGATDTQYF,TRBJ2-3,TRBV4-2,NA
CASSTGTVNTEAFF,TRBJ1-1,TRBV5-1,NA
CASSQEKGLAGGNEQFF,TRBJ2-1,TRBV4-1,NA
CASSYGTSGGVTDTQYF,TRBJ2-3,TRBV5-1,NA
CASSLVYDTGELFF,TRBJ2-2,TRBV7-2,NA
CARTPATDTQYF,TRBJ2-3,TRBV21-1,once
CASSFGQGAEGELFF,TRBJ2-2,TRBV5-1,NA
CASSLGPGVGYTF,TRBJ1-2,TRBV28,NA
CASSEGTGGNQPQHF,TRBJ1-5,TRBV2,few
CASTRDSSYNEQFF,TRBJ2-1,TRBV19,NA
CASSQQTLDGYTF,TRBJ1-2,TRBV6-5,NA
CASRQGARTGELFF,TRBJ2-2,TRBV2,NA
CASSPLGGSEQYF,TRBJ2-7,TRBV9,NA
CASSMMTRGPRGDTQYF,TRBJ2-3,TRBV19,NA
CASSGTGGANYGYTF,TRBJ1-2,TRBV25-1,NA